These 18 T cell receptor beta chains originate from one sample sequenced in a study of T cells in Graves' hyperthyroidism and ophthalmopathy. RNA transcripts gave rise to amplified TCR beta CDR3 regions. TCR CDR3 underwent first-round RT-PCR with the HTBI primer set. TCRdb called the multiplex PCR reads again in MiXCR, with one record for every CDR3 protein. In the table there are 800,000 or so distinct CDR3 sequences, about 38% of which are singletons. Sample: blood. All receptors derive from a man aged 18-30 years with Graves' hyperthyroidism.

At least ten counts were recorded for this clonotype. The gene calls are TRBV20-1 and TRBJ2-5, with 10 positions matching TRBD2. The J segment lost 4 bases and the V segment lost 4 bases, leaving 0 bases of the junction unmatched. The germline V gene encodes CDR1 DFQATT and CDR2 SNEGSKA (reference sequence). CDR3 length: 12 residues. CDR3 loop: CSAIAGGETQYF. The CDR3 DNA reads TGCAGTGCTATAGCGGGAGGAGAGACCCAGTACTTC.

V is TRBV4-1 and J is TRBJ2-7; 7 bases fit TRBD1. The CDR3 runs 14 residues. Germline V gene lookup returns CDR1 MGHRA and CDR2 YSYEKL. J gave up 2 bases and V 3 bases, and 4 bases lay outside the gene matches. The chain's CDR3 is CASSHLTGAYEQYF. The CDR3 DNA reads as TGCGCCAGCAGCCACCTCACAGGGGCCTACGAGCAGTACTTC.

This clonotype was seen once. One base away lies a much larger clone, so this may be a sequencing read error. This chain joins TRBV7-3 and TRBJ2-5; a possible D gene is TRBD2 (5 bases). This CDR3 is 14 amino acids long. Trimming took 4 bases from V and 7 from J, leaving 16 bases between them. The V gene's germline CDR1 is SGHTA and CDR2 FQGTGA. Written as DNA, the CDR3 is TGTGCCAGCAGCTCCGAGGTGATGGGAGCGACCCAGTACTTC. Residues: CASSSEVMGATQYF.

This chain's CDR3 is CASSERVTSEAFF. CDR3 in DNA: TGTGCCAGCAGTGAGCGGGTTACCTCTGAAGCTTTCTTT. V is TRBV2 and J is TRBJ1-1; no reliable D call. The germline gives CDR1 SNHLY, CDR2 FYNNEI. Trimming stripped 3 bases from V and 6 bases from J, with 11 bases between. CDR3 size: 13 residues.

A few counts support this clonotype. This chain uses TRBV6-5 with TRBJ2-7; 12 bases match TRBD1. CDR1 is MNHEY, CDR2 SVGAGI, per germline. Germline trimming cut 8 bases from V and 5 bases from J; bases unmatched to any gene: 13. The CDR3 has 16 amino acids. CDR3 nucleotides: TGTGCCAGCTTAAGCTCCACCGGGACAGGGGGCCACGAGCAGTACTTC. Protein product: CASLSSTGTGGHEQYF.

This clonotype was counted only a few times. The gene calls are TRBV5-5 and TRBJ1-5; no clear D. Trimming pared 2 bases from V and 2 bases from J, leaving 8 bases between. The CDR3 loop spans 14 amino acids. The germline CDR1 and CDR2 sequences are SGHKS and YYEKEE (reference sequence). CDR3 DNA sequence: TGTGCCAGCAGCTTTACCCGTGGCAATCAGCCCCAGCATTTT. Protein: CASSFTRGNQPQHF.

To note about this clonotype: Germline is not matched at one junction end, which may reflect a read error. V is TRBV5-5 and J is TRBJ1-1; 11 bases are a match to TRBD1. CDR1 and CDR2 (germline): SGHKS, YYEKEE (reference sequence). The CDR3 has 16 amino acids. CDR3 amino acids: CASSPGQGARGTEALF. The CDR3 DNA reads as TGTGCCAGCAGCCCTGGACAGGGGGCGAGGGGCACTGAAGCTCTCTTT.

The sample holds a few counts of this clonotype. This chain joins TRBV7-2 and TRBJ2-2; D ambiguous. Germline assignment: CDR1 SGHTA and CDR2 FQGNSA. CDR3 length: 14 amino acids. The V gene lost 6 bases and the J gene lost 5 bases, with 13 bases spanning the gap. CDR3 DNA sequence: TGTGCCAGCAGTTCTTGGGGTCGGACCGGGGAGCTGTTTTTT. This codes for CASSSWGRTGELFF. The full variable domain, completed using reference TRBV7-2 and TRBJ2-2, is GAGVSQSPSNKVTEKGKDVELRCDPISGHTALYWYRQSLGQGLEFLIYFQGNSAPDKSGLPSDRFSAERTGGSVSTLTIQRTQQEDSAVYLCASSSWGRTGELFFGEGSRLTVL.

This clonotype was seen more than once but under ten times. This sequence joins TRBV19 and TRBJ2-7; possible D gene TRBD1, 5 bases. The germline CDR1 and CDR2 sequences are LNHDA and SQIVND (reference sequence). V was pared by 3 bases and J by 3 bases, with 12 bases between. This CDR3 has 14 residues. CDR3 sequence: CASSIQGVYYEQYF. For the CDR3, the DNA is TGTGCCAGTAGTATCCAGGGCGTTTACTACGAGCAGTACTTC. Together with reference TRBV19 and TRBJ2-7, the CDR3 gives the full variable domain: DGGITQSPKYLFRKEGQNVTLSCEQNLNHDAMYWYRQDPGQGLRLIYYSQIVNDFQKGDIAEGYSVSREKKESFPLTVTSAQKNPTAFYLCASSIQGVYYEQYFGPGTRLTVT.

The CDR3 nucleotides are TGCAGTGCTAGGGGGGGTAGCGGGAGAGAAGAGACCCAGTACTTC. Residues: CSARGGSGREETQYF. The chain links TRBV20-1 to TRBJ2-5, with TRBD2 matching over 9 bases. Trimming removed 3 bases from V and 3 bases from J; junction bases left unmatched: 8. In germline, CDR1 is DFQATT, CDR2 SNEGSKA (reference sequence). There are 15 residues in the CDR3.

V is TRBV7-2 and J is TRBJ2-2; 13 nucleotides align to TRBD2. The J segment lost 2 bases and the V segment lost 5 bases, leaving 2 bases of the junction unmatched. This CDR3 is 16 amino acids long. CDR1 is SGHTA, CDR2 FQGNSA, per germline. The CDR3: CASSQGLAGNTGELFF. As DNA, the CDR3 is TGTGCCAGCAGCCAGGGACTAGCGGGAAACACCGGGGAGCTGTTTTTT.

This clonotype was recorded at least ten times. In DNA form, the CDR3 reads TGTGCCAGCAGCTTAGTCTGGGACAAAGGAAACACCATATATTTT. It is translated as CASSLVWDKGNTIYF. V is TRBV7-2 and J is TRBJ1-3; perhaps TRBD1 as D (6 bases). Deletions cut 1 base from V and 4 bases from J, with 11 bases between. From germline, CDR1 is SGHTA and CDR2 FQGNSA. The CDR3 length is 15 residues.

DNA of the CDR3: TGTGCCAGCAGTTTATCTGCAACGAGCAATCAGCCCCAGCATTTT. It specifies CASSLSATSNQPQHF. The chain joins TRBV2 to TRBJ1-5; D unclear. Per the germline V gene, CDR1 is SNHLY and CDR2 is FYNNEI. CDR3 length equals 15 residues. V was pared by 5 bases and J by 1 base, with 12 bases between.

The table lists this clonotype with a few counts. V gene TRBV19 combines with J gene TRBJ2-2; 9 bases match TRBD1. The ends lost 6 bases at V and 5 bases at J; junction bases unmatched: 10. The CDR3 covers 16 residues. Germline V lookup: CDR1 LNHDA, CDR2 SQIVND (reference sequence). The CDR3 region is CASRKGQGVRTGELFF. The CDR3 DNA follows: TGTGCCAGTAGGAAGGGACAGGGAGTAAGGACCGGGGAGCTGTTTTTT.

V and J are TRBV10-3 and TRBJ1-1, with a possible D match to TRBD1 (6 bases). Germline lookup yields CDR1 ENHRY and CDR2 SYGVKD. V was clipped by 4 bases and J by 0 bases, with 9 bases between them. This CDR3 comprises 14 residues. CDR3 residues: CAISVDSLNTEAFF. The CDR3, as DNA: TGTGCCATCAGTGTGGACAGCTTGAACACTGAAGCTTTCTTT.

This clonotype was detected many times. The CDR3 loop reads CASNLGQGTEAFF. The CDR3 DNA reads TGCGCCAGCAACCTAGGACAGGGCACTGAAGCTTTCTTT. This chain joins TRBV10-2 and TRBJ1-1; 8 bases are shared with TRBD1. The J segment lost 4 bases and the V segment lost 7 bases, leaving 5 bases of the junction unmatched. This CDR3 has 13 amino acids. Germline loops: CDR1 WSHSY, CDR2 SAAADI.

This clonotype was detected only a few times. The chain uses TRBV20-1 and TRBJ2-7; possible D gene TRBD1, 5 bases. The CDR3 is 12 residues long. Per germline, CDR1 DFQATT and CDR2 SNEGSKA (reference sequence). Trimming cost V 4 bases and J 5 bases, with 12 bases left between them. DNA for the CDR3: TGCAGTGCTACAGGGCAGATCAACGAGCAGTACTTC. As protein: CSATGQINEQYF.

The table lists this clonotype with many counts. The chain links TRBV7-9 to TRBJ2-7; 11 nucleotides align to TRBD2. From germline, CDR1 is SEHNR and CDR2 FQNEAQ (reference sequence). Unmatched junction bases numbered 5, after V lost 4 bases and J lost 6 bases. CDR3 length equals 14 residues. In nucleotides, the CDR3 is TGTGCCAGCAGCTCAGTAGCGGGAGGGCGCGAGCAGTACTTC. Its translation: CASSSVAGGREQYF.